Described below is a single T cell receptor (beta chain) sequence and its context. Trimming pared 4 bases from V and 5 bases from J, leaving 15 bases between. The CDR3 loop spans 14 amino acids. Germline loops: CDR1 SGHAT, CDR2 FQDESV (reference sequence). The sample is drawn from a study of control samples from healthy donors and cancer patients. Here immunoSEQ multiplex PCR was the method, and the copy in TCRdb shows in-frame clones only, minus some. Of more than 35,000 clones in the sample, approximately 82% were seen once. The sequence was obtained from a woman aged 55-70 years with lung cancer. The sequenced sample consisted of PBMCs. The rearrangement links TRBV11-1 to TRBJ2-7, with D tentatively TRBD1 (6 bases). The CDR3 region is CASSYGTLLDEQYF. In DNA form, the CDR3 reads TGTGCCAGCAGCTACGGGACACTTTTGGACGAGCAGTACTTC.